These T cell receptor beta chains were read from a single sample in a study of cytomegalovirus exposure and HLA in healthy donors. The data were produced by immunoSEQ multiplex PCR, yet TCRdb's version contains in-frame clones alone and is incomplete. The sample consists of 100,000 to 150,000 clones, about 82% of them appearing once. Material: PBMCs. Receptors originate from a boy between 5 and 17 years old in good health and CMV-seronegative. Each CDR3 is given with its conserved first and last residue. A D gene is named only where the DNA matches it firmly. Only part of the rows carry a size: once, few, many, or a class if the clone is expanded.

D: NA
size: NA
V: TRBV11-2
J: TRBJ2-6
CDR3: CASSRDGGASGANVLTF
DNA: TGTGCCAGCAGCCGAGATGGGGGCGCCTCTGGGGCCAACGTCCTGACTTTC

D: NA
size: NA
V: TRBV6-5
J: TRBJ1-1
CDR3: CASSRGSTEAFF
DNA: TGTGCCAGCAGCAGAGGGAGCACTGAAGCTTTCTTT

D: NA
size: NA
V: TRBV5-8
J: TRBJ2-1
CDR3: CASSLALNEQFF
DNA: TGTGCCAGCAGCTTGGCCCTGAATGAGCAGTTCTTC

D: NA
size: NA
V: TRBV6-1
J: TRBJ2-6
CDR3: CASSGHTTSGANVLTF
DNA: TGTGCCAGCAGTGGTCATACAACCTCTGGGGCCAACGTCCTGACTTTC

D: TRBD1
size: once
V: TRBV7-2
J: TRBJ2-7
CDR3: CASSLGQKYEQYF
DNA: TGTGCCAGCAGCTTGGGACAGAAATACGAGCAGTACTTC

D: NA
size: NA
V: TRBV4-1
J: TRBJ2-3
CDR3: CASSQEFADYSTDTQYF
DNA: TGCGCCAGCAGCCAAGAATTCGCGGACTACAGCACAGATACGCAGTATTTT

D: NA
size: NA
V: TRBV6-6
J: TRBJ1-1
CDR3: CASSRARSMDTEAFF
DNA: TGTGCCAGCAGCCGTGCCCGGTCTATGGACACTGAAGCTTTCTTT

D: NA
size: NA
V: TRBV19
J: TRBJ2-7
CDR3: CASSIAEEQYF
DNA: TGTGCCAGTAGTATCGCAGAAGAGCAGTACTTC

D: TRBD2
size: NA
V: TRBV10-3
J: TRBJ2-7
CDR3: CANSIGLADEQYF
DNA: TGTGCCAATTCCATCGGACTAGCGGACGAGCAGTACTTC

D: NA
size: NA
V: TRBV6-1
J: TRBJ2-3
CDR3: CASSEDRAPSTDTQYF
DNA: TGTGCCAGCAGTGAAGACAGAGCACCTAGCACAGATACGCAGTATTTT

D: TRBD1
size: NA
V: TRBV6-1
J: TRBJ2-7
CDR3: CASSEWDRAYEQYF
DNA: TGTGCCAGCAGTGAATGGGACAGAGCCTACGAGCAGTACTTC

D: TRBD1
size: NA
V: TRBV2
J: TRBJ1-2
CDR3: CASTPGGYNYGYTF
DNA: TGTGCCAGCACCCCAGGGGGCTATAACTATGGCTACACCTTC

D: TRBD1
size: NA
V: TRBV7-2
J: TRBJ1-5
CDR3: CASSLDRGYNQPQHF
DNA: TGTGCCAGCAGCTTAGACAGGGGTTACAATCAGCCCCAGCATTTT

D: NA
size: once
V: TRBV20-1
J: TRBJ2-7
CDR3: CSASHYEQYF
DNA: TGCAGTGCTAGCCACTACGAGCAGTACTTC

D: TRBD1
size: NA
V: TRBV11-3
J: TRBJ2-7
CDR3: CASSLAALQGTYEQYF
DNA: TGTGCCAGCAGCTTAGCGGCCCTACAGGGGACCTACGAGCAGTACTTC

D: NA
size: NA
V: TRBV7-9
J: TRBJ2-7
CDR3: CASSSTEKQYF
DNA: TGTGCCAGCAGCTCTACCGAGAAGCAGTACTTC

D: NA
size: NA
V: TRBV7-8
J: TRBJ2-7
CDR3: CASSFVQGSHSYEQYF
DNA: TGTGCCAGCAGCTTTGTGCAGGGAAGTCACTCCTACGAGCAGTACTTC

D: TRBD1
size: NA
V: TRBV27
J: TRBJ2-6
CDR3: CASRQMGQVTSGANVLTF
DNA: TGTGCCAGCAGACAGATGGGACAGGTTACCTCTGGGGCCAACGTCCTGACTTTC

D: NA
size: NA
V: TRBV29-1
J: TRBJ1-1
CDR3: CSVEDLNEATEAFF
DNA: TGCAGCGTTGAAGATCTTAACGAGGCCACTGAAGCTTTCTTT

D: NA
size: NA
V: TRBV18
J: TRBJ1-2
CDR3: CASSQNREGDYGYTF
DNA: TGTGCCAGCTCACAGAACAGGGAAGGCGACTATGGCTACACCTTC

D: TRBD1
size: NA
V: TRBV6-1
J: TRBJ1-2
CDR3: CASGTANYGYTF
DNA: TGTGCCAGCGGGACAGCTAACTATGGCTACACCTTC

D: TRBD2
size: few
V: TRBV23-1
J: TRBJ2-7
CDR3: CASSQLCRLADSYEQYF
DNA: TGCGCCAGCAGTCAATTGTGTCGTCTAGCGGATTCCTACGAGCAGTACTTC

D: NA
size: NA
V: TRBV6-1
J: TRBJ2-7
CDR3: CASSDSGTPGKQYF
DNA: TGTGCCAGCAGTGACTCCGGGACTCCGGGGAAGCAGTACTTC

D: TRBD1
size: NA
V: TRBV7-9
J: TRBJ2-1
CDR3: CASSLRARQGNNEQFF
DNA: TGTGCCAGCAGCTTACGGGCTAGACAGGGAAACAATGAGCAGTTCTTC

D: NA
size: NA
V: TRBV6-5
J: TRBJ2-1
CDR3: CASSVGNEQFF
DNA: TGTGCCAGCAGTGTCGGCAATGAGCAGTTCTTC

D: NA
size: NA
V: TRBV7-6
J: TRBJ1-1
CDR3: CASSLAQGNTEAFF
DNA: TGTGCCAGCAGCTTAGCTCAGGGGAACACTGAAGCTTTCTTT

D: TRBD1
size: NA
V: TRBV10-3
J: TRBJ1-2
CDR3: CAISTGAIGYTF
DNA: TGTGCCATTTCGACAGGGGCAATTGGCTACACCTTC

D: TRBD2
size: NA
V: TRBV7-8
J: TRBJ2-5
CDR3: CASSSSRLAVQETQYF
DNA: TGTGCCAGCAGCTCCTCCCGACTAGCGGTACAAGAGACCCAGTACTTC